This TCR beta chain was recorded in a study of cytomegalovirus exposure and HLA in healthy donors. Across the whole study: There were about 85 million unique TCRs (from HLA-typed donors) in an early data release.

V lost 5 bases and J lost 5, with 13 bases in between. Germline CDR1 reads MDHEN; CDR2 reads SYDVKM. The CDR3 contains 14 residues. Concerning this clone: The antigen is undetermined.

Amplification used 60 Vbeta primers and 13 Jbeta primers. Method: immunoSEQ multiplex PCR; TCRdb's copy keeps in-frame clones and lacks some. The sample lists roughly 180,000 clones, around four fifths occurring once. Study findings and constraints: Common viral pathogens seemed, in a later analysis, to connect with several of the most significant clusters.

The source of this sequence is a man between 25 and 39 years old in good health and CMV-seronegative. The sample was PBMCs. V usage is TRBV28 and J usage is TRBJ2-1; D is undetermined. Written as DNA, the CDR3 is TGTGCCAGCAGTGGCCCAGGTGGCAACAATGAGCAGTTCTTC. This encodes CASSGPGGNNEQFF.